This T cell receptor (beta chain) was recorded in a study of blood T cell repertoires in COVID-19. With V trimmed by 4 bases and J by 4 bases, 9 bases remained unmatched. Germline V gene sequence: CDR1 SGHRS, CDR2 YFSETQ. The CDR3 contains 16 residues. Assay: immunoSEQ multiplex PCR; the TCRdb copy retains only in-frame clones and omits some. The sample records around 250,000 clones, about 87% being singletons. Participants reported their clinical history, and cohort assignment relied on those reports. This receptor was obtained from a woman aged 25 to 39 with acute COVID-19. The V call is TRBV5-1, the J call TRBJ2-1; 9 nucleotides agree with TRBD2. What was sequenced was PBMCs or T cells enriched from blood (not recorded which). CDR3: CASSPGRAGGYNEQFF. The CDR3, as DNA: TGCGCCAGCAGCCCGGGACGAGCGGGAGGTTACAATGAGCAGTTCTTC.